Reported below is one T cell receptor (beta chain). The data belong to a study of blood T cell repertoires in COVID-19. Study information: Researchers got acute and convalescent COVID-19 samples from the United States, Italy and Spain. From T cells, B-cell-depleted T cells, or PBMCs came the material, which was cDNA or gDNA.

Only in-frame clones appear in the TCRdb table, and some are missing; sequencing was by immunoSEQ multiplex PCR. The data show more than 150,000 clones, around 83% seen once. V shed 4 bases, J shed 8 bases, and the junction held 11 bases outside the gene matches. Germline CDR1 reads SGHNT; CDR2 reads YYREEE (reference sequence). This CDR3 has 15 residues. Input material: peripheral blood. The receptor's source is a middle-aged woman with acute or convalescent COVID-19. V usage is TRBV5-4 and J usage is TRBJ1-2, with 10 bases identical to TRBD1. In DNA form, the CDR3 reads TGTGCCAGCAGCCAACGACAGGGGGCGCGAGAAGGCTACACCTTC. It translates to CASSQRQGAREGYTF.